Listed below are T cell receptor beta chains from one sample, sequenced in a study of beta chain features in type 1 diabetes. Profiled with immunoSEQ multiplex PCR; TCRdb holds only in-frame clones, not every one. The repertoire holds about 360,000 clones, with approximately 12% as singletons. Sequenced material: naive CD4+ T cells from blood. These receptors were collected from a woman aged 18-29 years with type 1 diabetes. Both conserved end residues are part of each CDR3. The D gene is left open where the match is weak. Size values are once, few and many counts, or a class for expanded clones, and some rows have none.

D gene: -; V gene: TRBV29-1; clone size: -; J gene: TRBJ2-2; CDR3 protein: CSVELGLPTGELFF; CDR3 DNA: TGCAGCGTTGAGCTGGGACTTCCCACCGGGGAGCTGTTTTTT
D gene: TRBD1; V gene: TRBV2; clone size: -; J gene: TRBJ2-1; CDR3 protein: CASKTGVGYNEQFF; CDR3 DNA: TGTGCCAGCAAAACAGGGGTCGGCTACAATGAGCAGTTCTTC
D gene: -; V gene: TRBV2; clone size: -; J gene: TRBJ1-1; CDR3 protein: CASTPWNTEAFF; CDR3 DNA: TGTGCCAGCACCCCTTGGAACACTGAAGCTTTCTTT
D gene: -; V gene: TRBV5-1; clone size: few; J gene: TRBJ2-5; CDR3 protein: CASSLRRGRETQYF; CDR3 DNA: TGCGCCAGCAGCCTTCGGAGGGGGCGAGAGACCCAGTACTTC
D gene: TRBD1; V gene: TRBV6-6; clone size: -; J gene: TRBJ1-5; CDR3 protein: CASRRLGTGEVQPQHF; CDR3 DNA: TGTGCCAGCCGTCGCTTGGGGACAGGGGAAGTTCAGCCCCAGCATTTT
D gene: -; V gene: TRBV5-1; clone size: -; J gene: TRBJ2-5; CDR3 protein: CASSLVQGQETQYF; CDR3 DNA: TGCGCCAGCAGCTTGGTCCAGGGCCAAGAGACCCAGTACTTC
D gene: -; V gene: TRBV5-4; clone size: -; J gene: TRBJ1-2; CDR3 protein: CASSPDTVGYGYTF; CDR3 DNA: TGTGCCAGCAGTCCCGACACAGTCGGCTATGGCTACACCTTC
D gene: TRBD2; V gene: TRBV7-2; clone size: few; J gene: TRBJ2-1; CDR3 protein: CASSFGTRSQANEQFF; CDR3 DNA: TGTGCCAGCAGTTTCGGGACTAGATCCCAAGCAAATGAGCAGTTCTTC
D gene: -; V gene: TRBV7-2; clone size: few; J gene: TRBJ2-6; CDR3 protein: CASIQGTYHSGANVLTF; CDR3 DNA: TGTGCCAGCATCCAGGGGACCTACCACTCTGGGGCCAACGTCCTGACTTTC
D gene: TRBD2; V gene: TRBV4-3; clone size: -; J gene: TRBJ2-7; CDR3 protein: CASSRTSGYYEQYF; CDR3 DNA: TGCGCCAGCAGCCGGACTAGCGGATATTACGAGCAGTACTTC
D gene: TRBD1; V gene: TRBV5-4; clone size: -; J gene: TRBJ1-2; CDR3 protein: CASSFRGTDLPNYGYTF; CDR3 DNA: TGTGCCAGCAGCTTTAGAGGGACAGATCTCCCTAACTATGGCTACACCTTC
D gene: TRBD2; V gene: TRBV27; clone size: -; J gene: TRBJ2-7; CDR3 protein: CASRMIAGRAYEQYF; CDR3 DNA: TGTGCCAGCAGGATGATAGCCGGGAGGGCCTACGAGCAGTACTTC
D gene: -; V gene: TRBV10-3; clone size: -; J gene: TRBJ2-7; CDR3 protein: CAISVQGGYEQYF; CDR3 DNA: TGTGCCATCAGTGTCCAGGGAGGATACGAGCAGTACTTC
D gene: -; V gene: TRBV2; clone size: -; J gene: TRBJ1-4; CDR3 protein: CASSDSGAFGEKLFF; CDR3 DNA: TGTGCCAGCAGTGATTCGGGTGCATTTGGTGAAAAACTGTTTTTT
D gene: TRBD2; V gene: TRBV18; clone size: -; J gene: TRBJ2-4; CDR3 protein: CASSPVTSGSGNIQYF; CDR3 DNA: TGTGCCAGCTCACCCGTAACTAGCGGGAGTGGGAACATTCAGTACTTC
D gene: TRBD1; V gene: TRBV30; clone size: -; J gene: TRBJ2-1; CDR3 protein: CAYRQGDEQFF; CDR3 DNA: TGTGCCTACCGCCAGGGGGATGAGCAGTTCTTC
D gene: -; V gene: TRBV28; clone size: few; J gene: TRBJ2-7; CDR3 protein: CASSPQGFGQYF; CDR3 DNA: TGTGCCAGCAGTCCCCAGGGCTTCGGGCAGTACTTC
D gene: -; V gene: TRBV18; clone size: -; J gene: TRBJ2-7; CDR3 protein: CASSPMVGGLSYEQYF; CDR3 DNA: TGTGCCAGCTCACCGATGGTGGGGGGGCTCTCCTACGAGCAGTACTTC
D gene: TRBD1; V gene: TRBV4-3; clone size: -; J gene: TRBJ1-1; CDR3 protein: CASSQVDRGGTEAFF; CDR3 DNA: TGCGCCAGCAGCCAAGTAGACAGGGGTGGGACTGAAGCTTTCTTT
D gene: TRBD2; V gene: TRBV7-3; clone size: -; J gene: TRBJ2-6; CDR3 protein: CASSLNGRAFGANVLTF; CDR3 DNA: TGTGCCAGCAGCTTAAACGGGAGGGCCTTTGGGGCCAACGTCCTGACTTTC
D gene: TRBD2; V gene: TRBV19; clone size: -; J gene: TRBJ2-1; CDR3 protein: CASSTLAGESNEQFF; CDR3 DNA: TGTGCCAGTAGTACATTAGCGGGAGAAAGCAATGAGCAGTTCTTC
D gene: TRBD1; V gene: TRBV7-9; clone size: -; J gene: TRBJ2-7; CDR3 protein: CASSLASGTGTYEQYF; CDR3 DNA: TGTGCCAGCAGCTTAGCGTCCGGGACAGGGACGTACGAGCAGTACTTC
D gene: -; V gene: TRBV6-6; clone size: few; J gene: TRBJ1-5; CDR3 protein: CASSYSVPFQPQHF; CDR3 DNA: TGTGCCAGCAGTTACAGCGTTCCGTTTCAGCCCCAGCATTTT
D gene: TRBD1; V gene: TRBV4-1; clone size: -; J gene: TRBJ2-7; CDR3 protein: CASSQFGTGGRYEQYF; CDR3 DNA: TGCGCCAGCAGCCAGTTCGGGACAGGGGGCAGGTACGAGCAGTACTTC
D gene: -; V gene: TRBV6-1; clone size: -; J gene: TRBJ1-5; CDR3 protein: CASSESRNQPQHF; CDR3 DNA: TGTGCCAGCAGTGAATCCAGGAATCAGCCCCAGCATTTT
D gene: TRBD2; V gene: TRBV7-3; clone size: few; J gene: TRBJ2-1; CDR3 protein: CASSPRSLAGGGEQFF; CDR3 DNA: TGTGCCAGCAGCCCACGATCACTAGCGGGAGGGGGTGAGCAGTTCTTC
D gene: TRBD1; V gene: TRBV18; clone size: -; J gene: TRBJ1-5; CDR3 protein: CASSPSTGVSNQPQHF; CDR3 DNA: TGTGCCAGCTCACCATCGACAGGGGTGAGCAATCAGCCCCAGCATTTT
D gene: -; V gene: TRBV7-8; clone size: few; J gene: TRBJ2-7; CDR3 protein: CASSLAPALRSSYEQYF; CDR3 DNA: TGTGCCAGCAGCTTAGCCCCGGCCCTAAGGAGCTCCTACGAGCAGTACTTC
D gene: -; V gene: TRBV6-5; clone size: -; J gene: TRBJ2-1; CDR3 protein: CASTYGGNEQFF; CDR3 DNA: TGTGCCAGCACATACGGTGGCAATGAGCAGTTCTTC
D gene: TRBD1; V gene: TRBV4-3; clone size: -; J gene: TRBJ1-2; CDR3 protein: CASSQEPGGGYGYTF; CDR3 DNA: TGCGCCAGCAGCCAAGAACCAGGGGGCGGGTATGGCTACACCTTC
D gene: -; V gene: TRBV25-1; clone size: few; J gene: TRBJ2-2; CDR3 protein: CASSELDRNTGELFF; CDR3 DNA: TGTGCCAGCAGTGAATTGGACAGGAACACCGGGGAGCTGTTTTTT
D gene: -; V gene: TRBV5-1; clone size: few; J gene: TRBJ2-1; CDR3 protein: CASSTTSDNEQFF; CDR3 DNA: TGCGCCAGCAGCACCACTAGTGACAATGAGCAGTTCTTC
D gene: -; V gene: TRBV27; clone size: few; J gene: TRBJ1-1; CDR3 protein: CASTAFQGSTEAFF; CDR3 DNA: TGTGCCAGCACCGCCTTTCAGGGCTCCACTGAAGCTTTCTTT
D gene: -; V gene: TRBV14; clone size: few; J gene: TRBJ1-4; CDR3 protein: CASSPRQYEKLFF; CDR3 DNA: TGTGCCAGCAGCCCTCGACAGTATGAAAAACTGTTTTTT
D gene: -; V gene: TRBV30; clone size: -; J gene: TRBJ2-1; CDR3 protein: CAWSGGRVEQFF; CDR3 DNA: TGTGCCTGGAGTGGAGGCCGGGTAGAGCAGTTCTTC
D gene: -; V gene: TRBV25-1; clone size: few; J gene: TRBJ2-1; CDR3 protein: CASSASVRAYNEQFF; CDR3 DNA: TGTGCCAGCAGTGCGAGCGTGAGAGCCTACAATGAGCAGTTCTTC
D gene: -; V gene: TRBV4-1; clone size: -; J gene: TRBJ2-7; CDR3 protein: CASSQGGGAHEQYF; CDR3 DNA: TGCGCCAGCAGCCAAGGTGGCGGCGCCCACGAGCAGTACTTC
D gene: TRBD1; V gene: TRBV18; clone size: -; J gene: TRBJ1-1; CDR3 protein: CASSPRARTGNTEAFF; CDR3 DNA: TGTGCCAGCTCACCTCGCGCACGGACAGGGAACACTGAAGCTTTCTTT
D gene: TRBD1; V gene: TRBV7-2; clone size: few; J gene: TRBJ2-3; CDR3 protein: CASREGATQYF; CDR3 DNA: TGTGCCAGCCGCGAGGGGGCTACGCAGTATTTT
D gene: TRBD1; V gene: TRBV23-1; clone size: -; J gene: TRBJ2-5; CDR3 protein: CASSPRQGGSQETQYF; CDR3 DNA: TGCGCCAGCAGTCCCCGACAGGGTGGTTCCCAAGAGACCCAGTACTTC
D gene: -; V gene: TRBV5-4; clone size: -; J gene: TRBJ2-1; CDR3 protein: CASSRDSQGNEQFF; CDR3 DNA: TGTGCCAGCAGCCGGGACTCTCAGGGCAATGAGCAGTTCTTC
D gene: -; V gene: TRBV7-2; clone size: -; J gene: TRBJ2-5; CDR3 protein: CASSLATRETQYF; CDR3 DNA: TGTGCCAGCAGCTTAGCGACTCGGGAGACCCAGTACTTC
D gene: -; V gene: TRBV20-1; clone size: -; J gene: TRBJ1-1; CDR3 protein: CSARTDEAFF; CDR3 DNA: TGCAGTGCCCGGACAGATGAAGCTTTCTTT
D gene: TRBD2; V gene: TRBV4-3; clone size: -; J gene: TRBJ2-3; CDR3 protein: CASSQARDYSTDTQYF; CDR3 DNA: TGCGCCAGCAGCCAAGCCCGGGACTATAGCACAGATACGCAGTATTTT
D gene: TRBD1; V gene: TRBV30; clone size: -; J gene: TRBJ2-7; CDR3 protein: CAWSVPGQGSGEQYF; CDR3 DNA: TGTGCCTGGAGTGTACCGGGACAGGGGTCGGGCGAGCAGTACTTC
D gene: TRBD1; V gene: TRBV25-1; clone size: -; J gene: TRBJ1-4; CDR3 protein: CASSELGQGVEKLFF; CDR3 DNA: TGTGCCAGCAGTGAGCTAGGACAGGGGGTAGAAAAACTGTTTTTT